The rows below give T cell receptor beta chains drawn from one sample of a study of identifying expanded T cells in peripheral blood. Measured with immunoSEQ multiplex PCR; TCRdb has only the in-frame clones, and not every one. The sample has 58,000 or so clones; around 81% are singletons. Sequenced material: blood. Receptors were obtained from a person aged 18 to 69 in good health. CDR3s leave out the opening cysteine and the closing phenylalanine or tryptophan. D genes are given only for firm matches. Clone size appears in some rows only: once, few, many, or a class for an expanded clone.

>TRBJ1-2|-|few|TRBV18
ASSPGQGVGYT
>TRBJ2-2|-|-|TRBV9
ASSESGELF
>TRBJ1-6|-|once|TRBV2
AGQGPPNSPLH
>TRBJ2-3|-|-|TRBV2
ASSVFRRDTQY
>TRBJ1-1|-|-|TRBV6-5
ATKAQVNTEAF
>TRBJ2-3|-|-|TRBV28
ASSLSLANTQY
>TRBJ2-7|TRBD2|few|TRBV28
ASSSTSGGYYEQY
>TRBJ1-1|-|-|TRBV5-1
ASSLVVGSDTEAF
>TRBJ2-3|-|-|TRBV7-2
ASALGDTQY
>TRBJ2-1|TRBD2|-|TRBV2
ASRLRESSYNEQF
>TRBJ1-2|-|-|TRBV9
ASSAQLGTNGYT
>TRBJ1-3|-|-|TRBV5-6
ASTLHGDSRNTIY
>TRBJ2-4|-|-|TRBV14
ASSQGTWGKNIQY
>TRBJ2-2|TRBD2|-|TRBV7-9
ASSTGLNTGELF
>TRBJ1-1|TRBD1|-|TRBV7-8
ASNPLGQGNTEAF
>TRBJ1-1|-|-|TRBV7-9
ASSLVGWAEAF
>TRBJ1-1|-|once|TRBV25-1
ASSESPPGTEAF
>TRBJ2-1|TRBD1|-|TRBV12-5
ASGLVGQGTNEQF
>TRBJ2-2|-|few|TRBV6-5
ASRPRGHTGELF
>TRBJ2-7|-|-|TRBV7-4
ASSLFDRCLFYEQY
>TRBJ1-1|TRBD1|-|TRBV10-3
AISEGTAALTEAF
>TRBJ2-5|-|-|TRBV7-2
ASSLGVRWTQY
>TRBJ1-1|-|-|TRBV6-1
ASPRDRGTEAF
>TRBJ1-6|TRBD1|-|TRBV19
ASTDGQGAYNSPLH
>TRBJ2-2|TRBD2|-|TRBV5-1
ASSRGLPNTGELF